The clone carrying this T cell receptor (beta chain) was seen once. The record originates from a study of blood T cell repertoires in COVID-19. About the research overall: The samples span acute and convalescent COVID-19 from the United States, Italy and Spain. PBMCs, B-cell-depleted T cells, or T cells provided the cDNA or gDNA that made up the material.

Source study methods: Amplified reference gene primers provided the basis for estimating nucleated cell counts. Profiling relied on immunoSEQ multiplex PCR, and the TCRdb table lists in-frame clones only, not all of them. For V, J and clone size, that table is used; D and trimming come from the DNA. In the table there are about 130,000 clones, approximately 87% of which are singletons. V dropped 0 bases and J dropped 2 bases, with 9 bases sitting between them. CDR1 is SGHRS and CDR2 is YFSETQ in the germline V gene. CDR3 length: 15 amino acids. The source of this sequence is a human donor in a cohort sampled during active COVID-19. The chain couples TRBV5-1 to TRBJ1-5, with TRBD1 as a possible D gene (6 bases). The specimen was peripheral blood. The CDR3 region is CASSLVGAGNQPQHF. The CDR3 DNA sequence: TGCGCCAGCAGCTTGGTGGGGGCAGGCAATCAGCCCCAGCATTTT.